This TCR beta chain was documented in a study of PD-1 blockade in classical Hodgkin lymphoma. Study results and limitations: Newly diagnosed patients reportedly trailed healthy donors in baseline TCR diversity. CD4+ but not CD8+ TCR diversity rose significantly by C4D1. Complete responders showed a baseline diversity that resembled the diversity of newly diagnosed patients.

The CDR3 extends over 16 amino acids. Trimming removed 0 bases at V and 5 bases at J, with 17 bases between. Germline V lookup: CDR1 MGHRA, CDR2 YSYEKL. This clone has a single count. The antigen remains unidentified. Following autologous stem cell transplantation, relapse occurred in every patient, and exposure to brentuximab vedotin varied. Progressive disease, partial response or complete response was each patient's best response. TCRdb keeps only in-frame clones here, not all; method: immunoSEQ multiplex PCR. The data contain approximately 73,000 clones, about 93% of them singletons. Sequenced material: peripheral blood mononuclear cells (PBMCs), taken at baseline. The TCR originated in a human donor with classical Hodgkin lymphoma. The chain is built from TRBV4-1 and TRBJ2-7; D may be TRBD2 (6 bases). The CDR3 is CASSQDLVREDHEQYF. In DNA form, the CDR3 reads TGCGCCAGCAGCCAAGATCTGGTCAGGGAGGACCACGAGCAGTACTTC.